The present entry profiles one TCR beta chain with its context. As yet, its antigen is unknown. This record comes from a study of T cell responses to AZD1222 COVID-19 vaccine. General study results and limits: The number of AZD1222 recipients seropositive at baseline was only five to seven.

The CDR3 totals 16 residues. Trimming at V came to 3 bases and at J to 5 bases, leaving 9 bases not matched to a gene. Germline lookup yields CDR1 LNHDA and CDR2 SQIVND (reference sequence). TCRdb's copy holds only in-frame clones and misses some; the assay was immunoSEQ multiplex PCR. The sample holds approximately 190,000 clones, almost 95% seen once. The TCR originated in an adult in good health. The V call is TRBV19, the J call TRBJ1-4, with 7 bases that match TRBD1. The specimen was peripheral blood, collected on day 0 of AZD1222 vaccination. The CDR3 sequence: CASSIDQGQLNEKLFF. Written as DNA, the CDR3 is TGTGCCAGTAGTATCGATCAGGGACAGTTGAATGAAAAACTGTTTTTT.